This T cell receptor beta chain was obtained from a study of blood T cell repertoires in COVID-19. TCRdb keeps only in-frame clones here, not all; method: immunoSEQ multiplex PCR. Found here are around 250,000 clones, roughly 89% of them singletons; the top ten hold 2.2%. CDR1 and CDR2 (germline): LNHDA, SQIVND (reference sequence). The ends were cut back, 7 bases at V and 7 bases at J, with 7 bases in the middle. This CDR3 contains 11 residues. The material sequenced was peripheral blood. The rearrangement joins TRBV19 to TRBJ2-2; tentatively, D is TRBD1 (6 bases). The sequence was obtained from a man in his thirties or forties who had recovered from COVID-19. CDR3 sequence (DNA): TGTGCCAGTACGACAGGCGGGGAGCTGTTTTTT. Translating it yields CASTTGGELFF.